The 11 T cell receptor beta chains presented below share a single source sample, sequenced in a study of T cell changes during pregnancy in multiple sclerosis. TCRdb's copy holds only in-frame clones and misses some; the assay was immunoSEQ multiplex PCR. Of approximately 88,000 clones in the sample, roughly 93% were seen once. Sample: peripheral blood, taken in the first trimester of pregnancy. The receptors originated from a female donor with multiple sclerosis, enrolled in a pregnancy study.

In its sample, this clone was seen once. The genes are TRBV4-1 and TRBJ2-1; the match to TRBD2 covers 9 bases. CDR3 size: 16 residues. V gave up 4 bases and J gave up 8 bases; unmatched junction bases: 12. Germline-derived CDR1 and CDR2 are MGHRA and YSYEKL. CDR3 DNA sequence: TGCGCCAGCAGCCCTACTCCAGCGGGGGGTTTCGATGAGCAGTTCTTC. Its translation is CASSPTPAGGFDEQFF.

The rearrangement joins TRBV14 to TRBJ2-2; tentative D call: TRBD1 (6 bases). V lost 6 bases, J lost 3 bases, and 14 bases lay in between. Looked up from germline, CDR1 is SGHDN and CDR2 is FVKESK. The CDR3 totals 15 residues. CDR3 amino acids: CASRPGTRYTGELFF. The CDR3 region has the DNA TGTGCCAGCAGGCCGGGGACACGGTACACCGGGGAGCTGTTTTTT.

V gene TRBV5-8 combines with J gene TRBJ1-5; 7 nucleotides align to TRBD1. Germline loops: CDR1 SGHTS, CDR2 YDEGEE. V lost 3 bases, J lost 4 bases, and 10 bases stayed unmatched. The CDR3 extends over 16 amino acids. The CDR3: CASSSPHRGRNQPQHF. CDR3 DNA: TGTGCCAGCAGCTCGCCCCACAGGGGTCGAAATCAGCCCCAGCATTTT.

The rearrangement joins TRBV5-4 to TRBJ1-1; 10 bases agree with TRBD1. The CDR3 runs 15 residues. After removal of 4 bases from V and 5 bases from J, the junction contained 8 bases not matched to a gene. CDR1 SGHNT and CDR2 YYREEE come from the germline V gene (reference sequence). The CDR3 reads CASSLTGQGLTEAFF. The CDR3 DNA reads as TGTGCCAGCAGCCTAACGGGACAGGGGCTAACTGAAGCTTTCTTT.

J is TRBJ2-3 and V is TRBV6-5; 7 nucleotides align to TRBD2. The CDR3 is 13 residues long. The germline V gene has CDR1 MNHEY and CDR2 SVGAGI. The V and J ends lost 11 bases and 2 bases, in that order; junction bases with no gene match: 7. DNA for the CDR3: TGTGCCTCCGGCGGGACTATCACAGATACGCAGTATTTT. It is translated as CASGGTITDTQYF.

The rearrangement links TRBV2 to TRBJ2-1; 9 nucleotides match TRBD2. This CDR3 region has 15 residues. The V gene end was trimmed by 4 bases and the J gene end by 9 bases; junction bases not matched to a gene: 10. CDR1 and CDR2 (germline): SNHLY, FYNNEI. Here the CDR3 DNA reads TGTGCCAGCAGTGCTGGCGGGGGGGCTAGTGGTGAGCAGTTCTTC. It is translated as CASSAGGGASGEQFF.

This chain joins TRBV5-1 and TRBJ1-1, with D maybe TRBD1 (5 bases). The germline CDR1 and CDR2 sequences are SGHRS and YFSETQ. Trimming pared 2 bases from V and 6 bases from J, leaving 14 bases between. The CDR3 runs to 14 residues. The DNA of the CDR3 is TGCGCCAGCAGCTTTGCTTCTGGGGCGGCTGAAGCTTTCTTT. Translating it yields CASSFASGAAEAFF.

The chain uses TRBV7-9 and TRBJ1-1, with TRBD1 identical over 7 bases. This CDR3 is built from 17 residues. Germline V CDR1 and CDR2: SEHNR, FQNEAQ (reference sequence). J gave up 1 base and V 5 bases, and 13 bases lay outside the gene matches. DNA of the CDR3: TGTGCCAGCAGCCAAACAAAGACAGGGTTTGAGAACACTGAAGCTTTCTTT. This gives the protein CASSQTKTGFENTEAFF.

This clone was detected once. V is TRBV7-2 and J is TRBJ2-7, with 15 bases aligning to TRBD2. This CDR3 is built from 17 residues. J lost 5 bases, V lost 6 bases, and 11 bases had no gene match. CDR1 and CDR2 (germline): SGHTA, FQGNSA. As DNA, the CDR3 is TGTGCCAGCAGATACGGACTAGCGGGGGGGCGTGAAGACGAGCAGTACTTC. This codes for CASRYGLAGGREDEQYF.

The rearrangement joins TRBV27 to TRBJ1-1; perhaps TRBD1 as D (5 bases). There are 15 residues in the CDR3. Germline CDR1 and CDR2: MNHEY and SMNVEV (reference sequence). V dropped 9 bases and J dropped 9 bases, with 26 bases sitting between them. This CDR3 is CASSPYVQGGLKAFF. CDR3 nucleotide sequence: TGTGCCAGTAGTCCTTACGTCCAGGGAGGTTTAAAAGCTTTCTTT.

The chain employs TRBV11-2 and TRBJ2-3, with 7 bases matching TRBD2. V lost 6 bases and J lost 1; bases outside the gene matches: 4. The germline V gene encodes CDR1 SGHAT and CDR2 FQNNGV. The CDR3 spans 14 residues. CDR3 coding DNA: TGTGCCAGCAGTTGGGCGGGGGGCACAGATACGCAGTATTTT. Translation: CASSWAGGTDTQYF. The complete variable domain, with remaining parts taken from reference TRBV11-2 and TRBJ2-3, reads EAGVAQSPRYKIIEKRQSVAFWCNPISGHATLYWYQQILGQGPKLLIQFQNNGVVDDSQLPKDRFSAERLKGVDSTLKIQPAKLEDSAVYLCASSWAGGTDTQYFGPGTRLTVL.